This is a list of T cell receptor beta chains from one sample in a study of response to subunit inactivated influenza vaccine. TCRdb reprocessed the RT-PCR reads with MiXCR, giving one entry per CDR3 protein. This table holds 600,000 to 850,000 distinct CDR3 sequences, around 15% found once. Sequenced material: PBMCs from blood, taken 14 days before vaccination. The receptors originated from a man aged 50 or older who received an inactivated influenza vaccine. The CDR3 runs from the conserved cysteine through the conserved F or W. D genes are given only for firm matches. Rows give clone size only sometimes, using once, few, many, or a class for an expanded clone.

CDR3 DNA	CDR3 protein	D gene	clone size	V gene	J gene
TGCGCCAGCAGCCAAGACCAAATAGCGGGGGGGTACAATGAGCAGTTCTTC	CASSQDQIAGGYNEQFF	TRBD2	.	TRBV4-1	TRBJ2-1
TGCGCCAGCAGCCCAGACATTAATGAAAAACTGTTTTTT	CASSPDINEKLFF	.	.	TRBV5-1	TRBJ1-4
TGTGCCAGCAATGGAGACAGGGCCTTTTCCTCTGGCTACACCTTC	CASNGDRAFSSGYTF	TRBD1	few	TRBV2	TRBJ1-2
TGTGCCAGCAGTCAACCCCCGGTTGGTACGCAGTATTTT	CASSQPPVGTQYF	.	.	TRBV7-2	TRBJ2-3
TGTGCCACCTTTTACTCGGGACTAGCGCCAGATACGCAGTATTTT	CATFYSGLAPDTQYF	TRBD2	.	TRBV6-5	TRBJ2-3
TGCGCCAGCAAAGGGGGTATTGCTAATGAAAAACTGTTTTTT	CASKGGIANEKLFF	.	few	TRBV10-2	TRBJ1-4
TGTGCCAGCAGCCACGGGTCTGCAACTAATGAAAAACTGTTTTTT	CASSHGSATNEKLFF	.	many	TRBV7-8	TRBJ1-4
TGTGCCAGCAGTCAAGTTATCCCGAACACCGGGGAGCTGTTTTTT	CASSQVIPNTGELFF	.	few	TRBV6-1	TRBJ2-2
TGCAGCGTAAACACCAACAGGGCTAGTCAGTACTTC	CSVNTNRASQYF	.	.	TRBV29-1	TRBJ2-4
TGTGCCAGCAGGCAGACTAGCGGGAGCCCCGGGTTCTTC	CASRQTSGSPGFF	TRBD2	many	TRBV12-3/TRBV12-4	TRBJ2-1
TGTGCCAGCAGCCCAGGGCGGGTAGCCTACAATGAGCAGTTCTTC	CASSPGRVAYNEQFF	.	.	TRBV7-6	TRBJ2-1
TGTGCCAGTAGTATGGGGAGGACAGGGGGGTCTGAAGCTTTCTTT	CASSMGRTGGSEAFF	TRBD1	few	TRBV19	TRBJ1-1
TGTGCCAGCAGCCAAGAGGGTGAGCGGGGGGCTTACAATGAGCAGTTCTTC	CASSQEGERGAYNEQFF	TRBD2	many	TRBV3-1	TRBJ2-1
TGCGCCAGCAGTTTAGACCTAAGCTCCTACAATGAGCAGTTCTTC	CASSLDLSSYNEQFF	.	many	TRBV5-1	TRBJ2-1
TGTGCCAGCAGCTTAGTACGGGGGGCTGGTGGGGCCAACGTCCTGACTTTC	CASSLVRGAGGANVLTF	.	few	TRBV7-2	TRBJ2-6
TGTGCCAGCAGCCAAGAAGTAGGACAGGCTAATCAGCCCCAGCATTTT	CASSQEVGQANQPQHF	TRBD1	few	TRBV4-2	TRBJ1-5
TGCAGCGTTGAAGATAGGACTAGCTCCTACAATGAGCAGTTCTTC	CSVEDRTSSYNEQFF	TRBD2	.	TRBV29-1	TRBJ2-1
TGCGCCAGCAGCCCGGGGGTGACAGGTTACGAGCAGTACTTC	CASSPGVTGYEQYF	.	.	TRBV5-1	TRBJ2-7
TGTGCCAGCAACCCTGGCAGTTGGCCCTACGAGCAGTACTTC	CASNPGSWPYEQYF	.	.	TRBV11-2	TRBJ2-7
TGTGCCAGCAGTTTCCACGTCGGGACAGGGGTGGTTGAGCAGTTCTTC	CASSFHVGTGVVEQFF	TRBD1	.	TRBV27	TRBJ2-1
TGTGCCAGCAGCCTACAGGGAAGAGAAGAGACCCAGTACTTC	CASSLQGREETQYF	.	many	TRBV6-1	TRBJ2-5
TGTGCCAGCACCGTAAGCACCTATGGCTACACCTTC	CASTVSTYGYTF	.	few	TRBV6-1	TRBJ1-2
TGTGCCAGCAGTCCCAGGAGGGATCTATCACCCCTCCACTTT	CASSPRRDLSPLHF	.	few	TRBV7-6	TRBJ1-6
TGTGCCAGCACTCGGGCAGGGAAAGGGTACGAGCAGTACTTC	CASTRAGKGYEQYF	.	few	TRBV28	TRBJ2-7
TGTGCCATTCTAGCGGGAGAGGGGACCCAGTACTTC	CAILAGEGTQYF	TRBD2	.	TRBV12-3/TRBV12-4	TRBJ2-5
TGTGCCAGCAGGAAGGGACTAGCAGCTTACAATGAGCAGTTCTTC	CASRKGLAAYNEQFF	TRBD2	.	TRBV2	TRBJ2-1
TGTGCCAGCCGCCGGGGCCTAGTGGGGGAGCTGTTTTTT	CASRRGLVGELFF	.	many	TRBV15	TRBJ2-2
TGTGCCAGCAGGATAGCCCTACAGGGGGCGGAGTACGAGCAGTACTTC	CASRIALQGAEYEQYF	TRBD1	few	TRBV6-1	TRBJ2-7
TGTGCCAGCAGCCCGGTCACAGGCTCTGGGGCCAACGTCCTGACTTTC	CASSPVTGSGANVLTF	.	.	TRBV4-2	TRBJ2-6
TGTGCCAGCAGCGAAGGGACAGGGGGCGGCTACGAGCAGTACTTC	CASSEGTGGGYEQYF	TRBD1	few	TRBV11-3	TRBJ2-7
TGTGCCAGCAGTCCGCCCCCCGGGACTAGCTCCGTTCAGATTTACAATGAGCAGTTCTTC	CASSPPPGTSSVQIYNEQFF	TRBD2	few	TRBV28	TRBJ2-1
TGTGCCAGCAGCCCTGGAGGCCTCAATGAGCAGTTCTTC	CASSPGGLNEQFF	.	few	TRBV11-3	TRBJ2-1
TGCAGTGCTTGGGGACCCCTGTCTTACGAGCAGTACTTC	CSAWGPLSYEQYF	.	.	TRBV20-1	TRBJ2-7
TGTGCCAGCAGTTACGACAGAACCGGGGAGCTGTTTTTT	CASSYDRTGELFF	.	few	TRBV6-5	TRBJ2-2
TGTGCCAGCATCCTCCAGGGGAATCAGCCCCAGCATTTT	CASILQGNQPQHF	.	few	TRBV28	TRBJ1-5
TGTGCCAGCAGTTTCGGACAGGGGAGGTCCACCTTC	CASSFGQGRSTF	TRBD1	.	TRBV6-2/TRBV6-3	TRBJ1-2
TGCGCCAGTGCTTTGGGCGGGGAGCTGTTTTTT	CASALGGELFF	.	few	TRBV10-2	TRBJ2-2
TGTGCCACCAGTGATTCGGGGGGCGTTAACTATGGCTACACCTTC	CATSDSGGVNYGYTF	.	few	TRBV24-1	TRBJ1-2
TGTGCCAGCACCGGGACAGTTGCTTCACCCCTCCACTTT	CASTGTVASPLHF	TRBD1	.	TRBV27	TRBJ1-6
TGTGCCAGCAGCCTCCTCCTCAAGAGTAACTATGGCTACACCTTC	CASSLLLKSNYGYTF	.	.	TRBV7-2	TRBJ1-2
TGTGCCAGCAGTCCCCTTCCGGGCATAAAAAATCAGCCCCAGCATTTT	CASSPLPGIKNQPQHF	.	few	TRBV28	TRBJ1-5
TGCAGTGCTAGAGATTTTGGCGGGAGTACGCGGGATACGCAGTATTTT	CSARDFGGSTRDTQYF	TRBD2	few	TRBV20-1	TRBJ2-3
TGTGCCAGCAGCGTAGGAGGTTTGGACTACAATGAGCAGTTCTTC	CASSVGGLDYNEQFF	.	few	TRBV9	TRBJ2-1
TGCAGTGCTAGGTCCGGGAGGAGCTCCTACGAGCAGTACTTC	CSARSGRSSYEQYF	TRBD2	.	TRBV20-1	TRBJ2-7
TGTGCCAGCAGGCCGGGACTAGCGGGGGGAGATACGCAGTATTTT	CASRPGLAGGDTQYF	TRBD2	.	TRBV6-1	TRBJ2-3
TGTGCCAGCAGCTTAGCGCTGACTAGCGGGAGAAATACGCAGTATTTT	CASSLALTSGRNTQYF	TRBD2	.	TRBV7-6	TRBJ2-3
TGTGCCAACAGTGTCCTACAGGGGCGGCAGTACTTC	CANSVLQGRQYF	TRBD1	once	TRBV2	TRBJ2-7
TGCGCCAGCACTAGTTTACCGGGGGAGCACAATGAGCAGTTCTTC	CASTSLPGEHNEQFF	.	few	TRBV5-1	TRBJ2-1
TGCGCCAGCAGCTCGGGACTGGAGCTCCAGTACTTC	CASSSGLELQYF	.	few	TRBV5-1	TRBJ2-5
TGTGCCACCAGTGAACCGGGACAGGGAATTGTAAATGAGCAGTTCTTC	CATSEPGQGIVNEQFF	TRBD1	few	TRBV24-1	TRBJ2-1
TGTGCCTGCAGCCCCAGAGGCGGGAGCGGCAATGAGCAGTTCTTC	CACSPRGGSGNEQFF	TRBD2	.	TRBV5-4	TRBJ2-1